This entry lists 6 T cell receptor beta chains sequenced from one sample in a study of blood T cell repertoires in COVID-19. Method: immunoSEQ multiplex PCR; TCRdb's copy keeps in-frame clones and lacks some. The sample shows roughly 100,000 clones, 71% of them seen only once. Material for sequencing was peripheral blood. These receptors all stem from a human donor with acute or convalescent COVID-19. The donor label of this sample is uncertain.

This clone was detected only a few times. J is TRBJ1-3 and V is TRBV3-1 (or the pseudogene TRBV3-2); TRBD1 aligns across 8 bases. In germline, CDR1 is LGHDT, CDR2 YNNKEL (reference sequence). The V segment lost 2 bases and the J segment 3 bases; nucleotides outside the gene matches: 3. The CDR3 has 15 amino acids. The CDR3: CASSQPGGYGNTIYF. The CDR3 DNA is TGTGCCAGCAGCCAACCAGGGGGCTATGGAAACACCATATATTTT.

V usage is TRBV6-1 and J usage is TRBJ1-5, with D possibly matching TRBD1 (6 bases). Germline CDR1 MNHNS, CDR2 SASEGT. Trimming took off 3 bases at V and 6 bases at J, with 9 bases between the two ends. This CDR3 spans 13 amino acids. CDR3 DNA: TGTGCCAGCAGTGATGTACAGGGTCAGCCCCAGCATTTT. Its translation is CASSDVQGQPQHF.

The count of this clone is one. This chain connects TRBV30 to TRBJ1-1, with a possible D match to TRBD1 (6 bases). CDR1 and CDR2 from the germline V gene are GTSNPN and SVGIG (reference sequence). Between the trimmed V and J ends, which lost 5 bases and 11 bases, there was a span of 24 bases. The CDR3 contains 14 residues. The CDR3 loop is CAWDPGHPSQRAFF. The CDR3 region has the DNA TGTGCCTGGGACCCGGGACACCCTTCCCAGAGGGCTTTCTTT.

This clone has only a few counts. V usage is TRBV6-1 and J usage is TRBJ1-4, with unresolved D. The germline CDR1 and CDR2 sequences are MNHNS and SASEGT. This CDR3 region has 13 residues. Deletions cut 1 base from V and 8 bases from J, with 8 bases between. CDR3 sequence reads: CASSEVSGEKLFF. The CDR3 DNA reads as TGTGCCAGCAGTGAAGTATCGGGGGAAAAACTGTTTTTT.

This clone was observed at least ten times. This chain links TRBV10-3 with TRBJ2-7, with TRBD1 matching over 7 bases. The CDR3 is 15 residues long. V lost 4 bases, J lost 6 bases, and 12 bases stayed unmatched. CDR1 ENHRY and CDR2 SYGVKD come from the germline V gene. CDR3: CAISARQGTLGEQYF. The CDR3 DNA sequence: TGTGCCATCAGTGCCCGACAGGGAACTTTGGGCGAGCAGTACTTC.

The sample holds one count of this clone. The V and J genes are TRBV7-2 and TRBJ2-3; D is possibly TRBD2 (5 bases). Germline lookup yields CDR1 SGHTA and CDR2 FQGNSA. The CDR3 contains 15 residues. V was pared by 1 base and J by 2 bases, with 10 bases between. For the CDR3, the DNA is TGTGCCAGCAGCTTAGGTATGGGAGCCACAGATACGCAGTATTTT. Translated, it gives CASSLGMGATDTQYF.